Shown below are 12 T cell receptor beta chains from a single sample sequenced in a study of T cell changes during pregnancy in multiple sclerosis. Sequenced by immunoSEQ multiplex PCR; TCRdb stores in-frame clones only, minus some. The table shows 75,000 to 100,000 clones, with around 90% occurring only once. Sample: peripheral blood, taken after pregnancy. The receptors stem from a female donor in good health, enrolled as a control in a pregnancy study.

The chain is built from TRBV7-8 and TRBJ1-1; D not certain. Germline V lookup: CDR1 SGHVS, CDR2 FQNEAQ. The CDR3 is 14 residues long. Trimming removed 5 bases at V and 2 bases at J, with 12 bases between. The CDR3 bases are TGTGCCAGCAGCCCTTACGACACCAACACTGAAGCTTTCTTT. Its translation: CASSPYDTNTEAFF.

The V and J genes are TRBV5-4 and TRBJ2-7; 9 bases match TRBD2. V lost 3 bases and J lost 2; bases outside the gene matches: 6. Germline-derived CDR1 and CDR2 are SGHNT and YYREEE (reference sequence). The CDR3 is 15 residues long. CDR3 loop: CASSSGASGTYEQYF. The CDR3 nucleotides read TGTGCCAGCAGCTCGGGGGCTAGCGGGACCTACGAGCAGTACTTC. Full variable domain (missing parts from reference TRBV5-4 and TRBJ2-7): ETGVTQSPTHLIKTRGQQVTLRCSSQSGHNTVSWYQQALGQGPQFIFQYYREEENGRGNFPPRFSGLQFPNYSSELNVNALELDDSALYLCASSSGASGTYEQYFGPGTRLTVT.

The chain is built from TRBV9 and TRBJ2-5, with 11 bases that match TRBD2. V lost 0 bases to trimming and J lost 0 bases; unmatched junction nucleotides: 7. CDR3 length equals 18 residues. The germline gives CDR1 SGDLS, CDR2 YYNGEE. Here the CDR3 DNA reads TGTGCCAGCAGCGTAGGGGCTAGCGGGGGGACACACCAAGAGACCCAGTACTTC. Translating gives CASSVGASGGTHQETQYF.

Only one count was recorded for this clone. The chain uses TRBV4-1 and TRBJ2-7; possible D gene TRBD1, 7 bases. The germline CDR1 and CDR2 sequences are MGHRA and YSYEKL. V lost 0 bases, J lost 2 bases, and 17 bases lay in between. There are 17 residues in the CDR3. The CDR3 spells CASSQDRGTEITYEQYF. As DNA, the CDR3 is TGCGCCAGCAGCCAAGATCGGGGGACAGAGATTACCTACGAGCAGTACTTC.

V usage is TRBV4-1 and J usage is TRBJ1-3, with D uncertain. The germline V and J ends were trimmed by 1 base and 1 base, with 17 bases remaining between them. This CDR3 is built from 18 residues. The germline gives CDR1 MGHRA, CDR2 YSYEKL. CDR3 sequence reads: CASSQAGRGELSGNTIYF. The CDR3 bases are TGCGCCAGCAGCCAAGCCGGGCGCGGGGAACTATCTGGAAACACCATATATTTT.

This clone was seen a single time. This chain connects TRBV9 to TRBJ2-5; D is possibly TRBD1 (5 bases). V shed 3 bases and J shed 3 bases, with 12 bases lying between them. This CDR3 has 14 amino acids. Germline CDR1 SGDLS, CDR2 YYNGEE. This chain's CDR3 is CASSGGGGEETQYF. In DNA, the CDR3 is TGTGCCAGCAGCGGGGGCGGCGGTGAAGAGACCCAGTACTTC.

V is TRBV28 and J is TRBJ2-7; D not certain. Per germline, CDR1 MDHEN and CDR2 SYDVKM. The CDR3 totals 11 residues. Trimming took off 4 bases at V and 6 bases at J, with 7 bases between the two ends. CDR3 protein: CASSYRVEQYF. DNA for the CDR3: TGTGCCAGCAGTTACCGGGTCGAGCAGTACTTC.

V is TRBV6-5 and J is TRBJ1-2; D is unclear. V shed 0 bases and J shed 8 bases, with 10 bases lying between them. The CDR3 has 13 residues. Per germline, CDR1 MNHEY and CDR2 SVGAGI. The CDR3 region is CASSYSVNIGYTF. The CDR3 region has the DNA TGTGCCAGCAGTTACTCGGTCAACATAGGCTACACCTTC.

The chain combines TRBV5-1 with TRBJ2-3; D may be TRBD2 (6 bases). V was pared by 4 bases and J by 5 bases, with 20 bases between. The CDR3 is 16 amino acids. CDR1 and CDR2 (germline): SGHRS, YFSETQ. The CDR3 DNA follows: TGCGCCAGCAGCGTACCGGGACTTTCTCTTAAAGATACGCAGTATTTT. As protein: CASSVPGLSLKDTQYF.

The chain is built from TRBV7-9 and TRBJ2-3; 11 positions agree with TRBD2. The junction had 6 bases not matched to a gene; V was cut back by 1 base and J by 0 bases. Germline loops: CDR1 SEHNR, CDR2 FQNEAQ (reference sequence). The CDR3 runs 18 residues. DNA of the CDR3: TGTGCCAGCAGCTTAGGGTCTAGCGGGAGGCCTAGCACAGATACGCAGTATTTT. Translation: CASSLGSSGRPSTDTQYF.

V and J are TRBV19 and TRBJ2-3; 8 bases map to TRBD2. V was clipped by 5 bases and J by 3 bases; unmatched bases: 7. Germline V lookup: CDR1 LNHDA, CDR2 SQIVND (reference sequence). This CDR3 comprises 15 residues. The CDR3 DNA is TGTGCCAGTAGTCCCAGCGGGAGTTTGACAGATACGCAGTATTTT. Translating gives CASSPSGSLTDTQYF.

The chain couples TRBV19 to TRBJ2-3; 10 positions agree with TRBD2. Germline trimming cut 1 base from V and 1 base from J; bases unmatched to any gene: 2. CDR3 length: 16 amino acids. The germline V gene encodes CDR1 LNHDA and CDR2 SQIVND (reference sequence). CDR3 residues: CASSIGLAGRTDTQYF. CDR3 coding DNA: TGTGCCAGTAGTATAGGACTAGCGGGTCGCACAGATACGCAGTATTTT.